The clone carrying this TCR beta chain was seen ten or more times. V was clipped by 3 bases and J by 0 bases; unmatched bases: 5. The CDR3 runs 16 residues. CDR1 is DFQATT, CDR2 SNEGSKA, per germline (reference sequence). During its preparation, the TCRbeta library received unique molecular identifiers. TCRdb passed the PCR reads through MiXCR, listing each CDR3 protein once. The sample shows 380,000 or so distinct CDR3 sequences, about an eighth of them seen only once. This sample stems from a study of T-cell reconstitution after alpha-beta-depleted transplantation in children. This clonotype was sampled from a human donor who donated a stem cell graft to a child with Fanconi anemia. Specimen: PBMCs, collected from the stem cell graft. V is TRBV20-1 and J is TRBJ2-6; 7 bases match TRBD1. The CDR3 DNA reads TGCAGTGCTAGGCCAGGACAGGACTCTGGGGCCAACGTCCTGACTTTC. This sequence encodes CSARPGQDSGANVLTF.